A selection of T cell receptor beta chains follows, all from one sample in a study of T cell changes during pregnancy in multiple sclerosis. Assay used: immunoSEQ multiplex PCR; TCRdb lists only in-frame clones, some missing. The sample yields tens of thousands of clones, about 92% seen once. Sequenced material: peripheral blood, taken in the third trimester of pregnancy. Source of these receptors: a female donor in good health, enrolled as a control in a pregnancy study. CDR3s include the opening cysteine and the closing phenylalanine or tryptophan. D genes are given only for firm matches.

J gene: TRBJ1-2
D gene: TRBD1
V gene: TRBV4-2
CDR3 protein: CASSGYDRDDGYTF

J gene: TRBJ2-7
D gene: .
V gene: TRBV2
CDR3 protein: CASKKEGGSYEQYF

J gene: TRBJ1-2
D gene: .
V gene: TRBV7-2
CDR3 protein: CASSPQGYGYTF

J gene: TRBJ2-7
D gene: .
V gene: TRBV29-1
CDR3 protein: CSVDAGTADYEQYF

J gene: TRBJ2-7
D gene: .
V gene: TRBV29-1
CDR3 protein: CSVPVEGPHPYEQYF

J gene: TRBJ1-1
D gene: .
V gene: TRBV30
CDR3 protein: CAWERSGNTEAFF

J gene: TRBJ1-1
D gene: TRBD1
V gene: TRBV6-6
CDR3 protein: CASRDREVSEAFF

J gene: TRBJ2-5
D gene: .
V gene: TRBV7-6
CDR3 protein: CASSSTAGEQETQYF

J gene: TRBJ1-1
D gene: .
V gene: TRBV20-1
CDR3 protein: CSASVRTEAFF

J gene: TRBJ2-1
D gene: .
V gene: TRBV7-9
CDR3 protein: CASSLEHEQFF

J gene: TRBJ2-1
D gene: TRBD1
V gene: TRBV18
CDR3 protein: CASSPDLQGSDEQFF

J gene: TRBJ2-2
D gene: .
V gene: TRBV29-1
CDR3 protein: CSGTEGTGELFF

J gene: TRBJ1-2
D gene: TRBD1
V gene: TRBV11-2
CDR3 protein: CASTSDRGLGGYTF

J gene: TRBJ2-1
D gene: TRBD1
V gene: TRBV5-1
CDR3 protein: CASSLVGQGGDEQFF

J gene: TRBJ1-2
D gene: .
V gene: TRBV2
CDR3 protein: CASSGGRELGYGYTF

J gene: TRBJ2-3
D gene: .
V gene: TRBV11-2
CDR3 protein: CASRQVTDTQYF

J gene: TRBJ2-2
D gene: .
V gene: TRBV7-6
CDR3 protein: CASSLVRGNSGELFF

J gene: TRBJ2-3
D gene: TRBD2
V gene: TRBV6-4
CDR3 protein: CASRRTSGTDTQYF

J gene: TRBJ1-3
D gene: TRBD1
V gene: TRBV6-5
CDR3 protein: CASSPTGAGNTIYF

J gene: TRBJ2-3
D gene: .
V gene: TRBV28
CDR3 protein: CASRRDKRNLDTQYF

J gene: TRBJ2-1
D gene: TRBD2
V gene: TRBV9
CDR3 protein: CASSLRTSGSVGNEQFF

J gene: TRBJ1-2
D gene: .
V gene: TRBV6-1
CDR3 protein: CASSLTVADGYTF

J gene: TRBJ1-1
D gene: TRBD1
V gene: TRBV11-2
CDR3 protein: CASSQRTGVEAFF

J gene: TRBJ2-7
D gene: .
V gene: TRBV7-2
CDR3 protein: CASKTPPGGEQYF

J gene: TRBJ2-7
D gene: TRBD2
V gene: TRBV7-7
CDR3 protein: CASSEKLAGCPYEQYF

J gene: TRBJ1-2
D gene: .
V gene: TRBV4-1
CDR3 protein: CASSQVEVNYGYTF

J gene: TRBJ1-6
D gene: .
V gene: TRBV4-1
CDR3 protein: CASSQEGVGSPLHF

J gene: TRBJ2-7
D gene: TRBD1
V gene: TRBV4-1
CDR3 protein: CASSQTTGGLDEQYF

J gene: TRBJ2-1
D gene: TRBD2
V gene: TRBV5-4
CDR3 protein: CASSPGGVTDEQFF

J gene: TRBJ2-7
D gene: .
V gene: TRBV10-3
CDR3 protein: CAISGPLASSYEQYF

J gene: TRBJ2-7
D gene: .
V gene: TRBV15
CDR3 protein: CATSRDTSREQYF

J gene: TRBJ2-1
D gene: .
V gene: TRBV6-1
CDR3 protein: CASSEGRETNAQFF

J gene: TRBJ1-1
D gene: TRBD1
V gene: TRBV5-6
CDR3 protein: CASSLGVTGGTEAFF

J gene: TRBJ1-1
D gene: TRBD1
V gene: TRBV19
CDR3 protein: CASSMGRGETEAFF

J gene: TRBJ1-1
D gene: .
V gene: TRBV18
CDR3 protein: CASSPPEGAVTEAFF

J gene: TRBJ2-7
D gene: TRBD1
V gene: TRBV2
CDR3 protein: CASSGQGPYEQYF

J gene: TRBJ2-2
D gene: .
V gene: TRBV11-3
CDR3 protein: CASSLRRATGELFF

J gene: TRBJ2-7
D gene: TRBD1
V gene: TRBV10-2
CDR3 protein: CASSLTPGTGILIYEQYF

J gene: TRBJ1-5
D gene: TRBD1
V gene: TRBV7-8
CDR3 protein: CASSRLTGDFNQPQHF

J gene: TRBJ1-1
D gene: TRBD1
V gene: TRBV6-5
CDR3 protein: CASRSTGQGNAFF

J gene: TRBJ2-1
D gene: .
V gene: TRBV6-1
CDR3 protein: CASSYLEGEQFF

J gene: TRBJ2-5
D gene: TRBD2
V gene: TRBV6-5
CDR3 protein: CASSYQGTSGETQYF

J gene: TRBJ2-1
D gene: .
V gene: TRBV5-1
CDR3 protein: CASSLGDFSNEQFF

J gene: TRBJ2-1
D gene: .
V gene: TRBV5-6
CDR3 protein: CASSLAGGGYNEQFF

J gene: TRBJ2-1
D gene: TRBD2
V gene: TRBV7-6
CDR3 protein: CASSLAGSGRKSYNEQFF

J gene: TRBJ1-2
D gene: .
V gene: TRBV6-5
CDR3 protein: CASSYGGSDGYTF

J gene: TRBJ2-5
D gene: TRBD1
V gene: TRBV5-8
CDR3 protein: CASSSTGGIQETQYF

J gene: TRBJ2-5
D gene: TRBD1
V gene: TRBV9
CDR3 protein: CASSVGQGTYQETQYF